This T cell receptor beta chain was identified in a study of identical twins. Study-wide results and limits: The authors drew conclusions from cross-sectional statistical analysis rather than following the same donors. Within beta out-of-frame sequences, the excess sharing observed between twins was weaker.

TCRdb reprocessed the 5' RACE reads via MiXCR and lists one record per CDR3 protein. The sample has some 570,000 distinct CDR3 sequences, approximately 20% seen once; the top ten hold approximately 0.5%. In the case of this clonotype: Its target is unknown.

The CDR3 runs to 13 residues. Trimming removed 6 bases at V and 1 base at J, with 12 bases between. Germline-derived CDR1 and CDR2 are DFQATT and SNEGSKA (reference sequence). The data were also submitted as part of a second study, on yellow fever vaccine responses in identical twins.

Sequencing was performed on CD4+ T cells sorted from blood. The V call is TRBV20-1, the J call TRBJ1-1; the D gene is possibly TRBD1 (5 bases). The clonotype was recovered from a woman younger than 30 in good health. The CDR3 DNA follows: TGCAGTGCCTGGGCGGGGACGAACACTGAAGCTTTCTTT. This translates into CSAWAGTNTEAFF.